The present T cell receptor (beta chain) was sequenced within a study of blood T cells in healthy people across ages. Points from the study as a whole: Per-million-T-cell TCR beta diversity fell roughly linearly with age.

Every donor contributed around 10 milliliters of peripheral blood by blood draw. Germline V gives CDR1 MGHRA, CDR2 YSYEKL. V was pared by 5 bases and J by 6 bases, with 17 bases between. The CDR3 spans 14 residues. About this clonotype: Its antigen is undetermined.

For the second PCR, which ran for roughly 6 to 11 cycles, a sample-barcoded 5' primer and a J-beta primer mix were used. TCRdb analysed the 5' RACE reads with MiXCR anew, one entry per CDR3 protein. This table holds 800,000 to 950,000 distinct CDR3 sequences, under 35% found once. These sequences were also reported in another study, on T cells of mothers and their children.

The TCR was taken from a woman in her thirties or forties in good health. The sequenced material came from blood. The rearrangement joins TRBV4-1 to TRBJ2-7; possible D gene TRBD2, 6 bases. Written as DNA, the CDR3 is TGCGCCAGCAGCACTCGCACAGACGGGGGCGAGCAGTACTTC. Protein product: CASSTRTDGGEQYF.